The 19 T cell receptor beta chains below all came from one sample that was sequenced in a study of blood T cell repertoires in COVID-19. Clones were read by immunoSEQ multiplex PCR, and TCRdb kept only the in-frame ones, dropping some. The sample includes roughly 100,000 clones, under 90% of them seen just once. The source material was peripheral blood. All receptors come from an elderly man with acute or convalescent COVID-19.

V gene TRBV19 combines with J gene TRBJ1-1; tentative D call: TRBD1 (6 bases). V was clipped by 6 bases and J by 0 bases, with 11 bases between them. The CDR3 has 14 residues. Looked up from germline, CDR1 is LNHDA and CDR2 is SQIVND (reference sequence). CDR3 sequence: CASRRTDLNTEAFF. Written as DNA, the CDR3 is TGTGCCAGTAGACGGACAGACTTGAACACTGAAGCTTTCTTT.

This clone has only one observation. CDR3 coding DNA: TGTGCCAGCAGTTACCGGACTAGCTACGAGCAGTACTTC. This encodes CASSYRTSYEQYF. The rearrangement links TRBV6-5 to TRBJ2-7; 7 nucleotides line up with TRBD2. Germline CDR1 and CDR2: MNHEY and SVGAGI. CDR3 length equals 13 residues. With V trimmed by 2 bases and J by 3 bases, 1 base remained unmatched.

This chain uses TRBV6-5 with TRBJ1-1; 7 nucleotides align to TRBD1. V shed 2 bases, J shed 0 bases, and the junction held 6 bases outside the gene matches. The germline V gene has CDR1 MNHEY and CDR2 SVGAGI. This CDR3 region has 16 residues. CDR3 bases: TGTGCCAGCAGTTACGCGTTGGGACAGTTGAACACTGAAGCTTTCTTT. This encodes CASSYALGQLNTEAFF.

This clone was counted a single time. V gene TRBV19 combines with J gene TRBJ2-2, with no clear D. Trimming took off 6 bases at V and 0 bases at J, with 14 bases between the two ends. The CDR3 spans 16 residues. Germline CDR1 LNHDA, CDR2 SQIVND (reference sequence). This chain's CDR3 is CASRNQIFANTGELFF. As DNA, the CDR3 is TGTGCCAGTAGGAATCAGATATTCGCGAACACCGGGGAGCTGTTTTTT.

This clone ranks as large. This rearrangement joins TRBV11-2 to TRBJ1-2; possibly TRBD1 for D (6 bases). With 5 bases removed from V and 3 bases from J, the gap between germline ends came to 16 bases. The germline gives CDR1 SGHAT, CDR2 FQNNGV. The CDR3 runs to 15 residues. The CDR3 DNA is TGTGCCAGCAGCGAAAACAGGGCTCCACACTATGGCTACACCTTC. Amino acid sequence: CASSENRAPHYGYTF.

This chain's CDR3 is CASSLVFQGGQPQHF. DNA of the CDR3: TGTGCCAGCAGCTTAGTTTTCCAGGGCGGTCAGCCCCAGCATTTT. The chain is built from TRBV7-8 and TRBJ1-5; weak D call: TRBD1 (5 bases). The CDR3 loop spans 15 amino acids. V was trimmed by 1 base and J by 6 bases, leaving 13 bases between them. Germline assignment: CDR1 SGHVS and CDR2 FQNEAQ.

The chain uses TRBV5-4 and TRBJ2-1, with a weak D call TRBD2 (5 bases). The V end lost 7 bases, the J end lost 0 bases, and 14 bases lay between the germline ends. The CDR3 spans 15 residues. Germline loops: CDR1 SGHNT, CDR2 YYREEE (reference sequence). Here the CDR3 DNA reads TGTGCCAGCCTTTTAGCGCCCGGCTCCTACAATGAGCAGTTCTTC. The encoded protein is CASLLAPGSYNEQFF.

The chain employs TRBV7-9 and TRBJ1-5; no definite D call. The length of the CDR3 is 12 residues. Trimming cost V 5 bases and J 5 bases, with 7 bases left between them. Germline V gene data show CDR1 as SEHNR and CDR2 as FQNEAQ (reference sequence). CDR3 sequence reads: CASSPTDQPQHF. DNA of the CDR3: TGTGCCAGCAGCCCTACAGATCAGCCCCAGCATTTT. Variable domain in full (rest from reference TRBV7-9 and TRBJ1-5): DTGVSQNPRHKITKRGQNVTFRCDPISEHNRLYWYRQTLGQGPEFLTYFQNEAQLEKSRLLSDRFSAERPKGSFSTLEIQRTEQGDSAMYLCASSPTDQPQHFGDGTRLSIL.

This chain joins TRBV7-9 and TRBJ2-3; 8 bases align to TRBD2. This CDR3 contains 16 residues. V lost 7 bases, J lost 0 bases, and 9 bases stayed unmatched. Germline assignment: CDR1 SEHNR and CDR2 FQNEAQ (reference sequence). This CDR3 reads CASIDLGLESTDTQYF. CDR3 DNA sequence: TGTGCCAGCATCGACCTGGGACTAGAGAGCACAGATACGCAGTATTTT.

The V and J genes are TRBV24-1 and TRBJ2-1; TRBD2 matches at 10 bases. V trimming: 4 bases; J trimming: 7 bases; junction bases outside the gene matches: 3. The CDR3 covers 14 residues. Germline-derived CDR1 and CDR2 are KGHDR and SFDVKD. As DNA, the CDR3 is TGTGCCACCAGTGACTGGACTAGCGGTAATGAGCAGTTCTTC. Translation: CATSDWTSGNEQFF.

The chain uses TRBV20-1 and TRBJ2-1; D call uncertain. CDR3 length: 14 amino acids. Trimming cost V 3 bases and J 8 bases, with 17 bases left between them. Germline V gives CDR1 DFQATT, CDR2 SNEGSKA (reference sequence). The CDR3 region is CSASPRPTIHEQFF. The CDR3, as DNA: TGCAGTGCTAGTCCGAGGCCCACGATCCATGAGCAGTTCTTC.

V usage is TRBV14 and J usage is TRBJ2-5; no reliable D call. The CDR3 covers 12 residues. V lost 4 bases, J lost 7 bases, and 10 bases lay in between. Germline lookup yields CDR1 SGHDN and CDR2 FVKESK. CDR3 coding DNA: TGTGCCAGCAGCCCGAAATCAGGGACCCAGTACTTC. Translating gives CASSPKSGTQYF. The full variable domain, its missing parts supplied by reference TRBV14 and TRBJ2-5, is EAGVTQFPSHSVIEKGQTVTLRCDPISGHDNLYWYRRVMGKEIKFLLHFVKESKQDESGMPNNRFLAERTGGTYSTLKVQPAELEDSGVYFCASSPKSGTQYFGPGTRLLVL.

The chain employs TRBV20-1 and TRBJ1-1; D unclear. The germline V and J ends were trimmed by 3 bases and 10 bases, with 12 bases remaining between them. The CDR3 runs to 11 residues. Germline V gene sequence: CDR1 DFQATT, CDR2 SNEGSKA (reference sequence). In nucleotides, the CDR3 is TGCAGTGCTAGGGGCCCGGGAGGAGCTTTCTTT. This gives the protein CSARGPGGAFF.

V usage is TRBV6-6 and J usage is TRBJ2-7; 9 nucleotides align to TRBD1. Germline CDR1 MNHNY, CDR2 SVGAGI (reference sequence). The CDR3 runs to 17 residues. V trimming: 5 bases; J trimming: 2 bases; junction bases outside the gene matches: 13. The CDR3 is CASSLTPPRDRAYEQYF. The CDR3 DNA reads TGTGCCAGCAGTCTCACCCCCCCGCGGGACAGGGCCTACGAGCAGTACTTC.

The rearrangement uses TRBV6-2 or TRBV6-3 and TRBJ2-7; D remains unclear. The CDR3 totals 12 residues. Per the germline V gene, CDR1 is MNHEY and CDR2 is SVGEGT. The V end was cut by 2 bases, the J end by 4 bases, with 6 bases between. Written as DNA, the CDR3 is TGTGCCAGCAGTTACCCTCTATACGAGCAGTACTTC. Translation gives CASSYPLYEQYF.

This clone was detected only a few times. The DNA of the CDR3 is TGTGCCAGCTCACCTGTTGGATGGGGACAGGGAGATGGCTACACCTTC. Translated: CASSPVGWGQGDGYTF. The V call is TRBV18, the J call TRBJ1-2, with 9 bases matching TRBD1. Germline V gene lookup returns CDR1 KGHSH and CDR2 LQKENI. The junction had 11 bases not matched to a gene; V was cut back by 3 bases and J by 6 bases. The CDR3 is 16 residues long.

This clone was observed a few times. This sequence joins TRBV5-1 and TRBJ2-2; tentative D call: TRBD2 (5 bases). The CDR3 runs 14 residues. V was pared by 3 bases and J by 7 bases, with 13 bases between. CDR1 and CDR2 from the germline V gene are SGHRS and YFSETQ. This CDR3 reads CASSSWERDGELFF. In DNA form, the CDR3 reads TGCGCCAGCAGCTCCTGGGAGAGGGACGGGGAGCTGTTTTTT.

This clone occurred a few times. The chain employs TRBV11-2 and TRBJ2-5; the D is unclear. The V end lost 5 bases, the J end lost 5 bases, and 12 bases lay between the germline ends. The germline gives CDR1 SGHAT, CDR2 FQNNGV. The CDR3 sequence is 13 residues long. The chain's CDR3 is CASSPSFEETQYF. For the CDR3, the DNA is TGTGCCAGCAGCCCCTCGTTCGAGGAGACCCAGTACTTC.

The chain employs TRBV5-4 and TRBJ1-2, with a weak D call TRBD1 (5 bases). CDR1 and CDR2 from the germline V gene are SGHNT and YYREEE (reference sequence). The CDR3 covers 15 residues. V lost 4 bases and J lost 4, with 17 bases in between. Here the CDR3 DNA reads TGTGCCAGCAGCGTGGGACGGGGGAACAGCTATGGCTACACCTTC. This gives the protein CASSVGRGNSYGYTF.